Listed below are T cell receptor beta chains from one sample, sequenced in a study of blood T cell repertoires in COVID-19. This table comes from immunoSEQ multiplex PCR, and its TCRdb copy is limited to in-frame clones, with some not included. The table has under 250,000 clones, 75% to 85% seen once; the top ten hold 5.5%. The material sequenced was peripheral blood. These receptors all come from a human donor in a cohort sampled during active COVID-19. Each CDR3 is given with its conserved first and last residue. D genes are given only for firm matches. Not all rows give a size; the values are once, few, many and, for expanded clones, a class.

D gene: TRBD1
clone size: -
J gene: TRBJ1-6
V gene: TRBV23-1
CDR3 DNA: TGCGCCAGCAAACCCGGGACAGCAAATTCACCCCTCCACTTT
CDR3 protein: CASKPGTANSPLHF

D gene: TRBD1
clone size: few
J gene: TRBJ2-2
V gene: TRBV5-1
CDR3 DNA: TGCGCCAGCAGCTCCACAGGGGATCACGGGGAGCTGTTTTTT
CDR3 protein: CASSSTGDHGELFF

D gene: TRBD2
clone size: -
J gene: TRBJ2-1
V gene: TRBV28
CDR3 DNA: TGTGCCAGCACTGGGGGGGGTCAGCAGTTCTTC
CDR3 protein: CASTGGGQQFF

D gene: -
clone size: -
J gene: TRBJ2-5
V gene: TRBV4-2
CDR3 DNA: TGTGCCAGCAGCCAGATGGGACATCTATCCCGGGTTCGGACCCAGTACTTC
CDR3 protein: CASSQMGHLSRVRTQYF

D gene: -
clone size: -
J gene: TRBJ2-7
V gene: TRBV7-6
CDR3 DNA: TGTGCCAGCAGCTTAGCCGAGGGGGTGCCGGAGTACTTC
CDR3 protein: CASSLAEGVPEYF

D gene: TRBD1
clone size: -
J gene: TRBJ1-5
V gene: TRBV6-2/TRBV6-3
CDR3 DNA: TGTGCCAGCAGTTACTCCGGACAGGGGGAGCATTTT
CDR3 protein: CASSYSGQGEHF

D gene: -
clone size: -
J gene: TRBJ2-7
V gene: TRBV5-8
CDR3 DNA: TGTGCCAGCAGCCCGACACGAGCGGGCACCTACGAGCAGTACTTC
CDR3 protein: CASSPTRAGTYEQYF

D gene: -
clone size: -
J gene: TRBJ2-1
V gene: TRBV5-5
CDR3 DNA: TGTGCCAGCAGCCTATACACCCCGGAGGGTGAGCAGTTCTTC
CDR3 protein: CASSLYTPEGEQFF

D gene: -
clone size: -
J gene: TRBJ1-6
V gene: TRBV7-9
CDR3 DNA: TGTGCCAGCAGCAGGATAGGTAGGGGGGGATCACCCCTCCACTTT
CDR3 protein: CASSRIGRGGSPLHF

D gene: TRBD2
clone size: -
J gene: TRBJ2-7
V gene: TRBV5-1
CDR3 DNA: TGCGCCAGCAGCGAGGCGGGAGGCCTTGCCTACGAGCAGTACTTC
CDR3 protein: CASSEAGGLAYEQYF

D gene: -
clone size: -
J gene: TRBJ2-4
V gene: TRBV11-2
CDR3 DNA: TGTGCCAGCACAAACAGGAAAAACATTCAGTACTTC
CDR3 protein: CASTNRKNIQYF

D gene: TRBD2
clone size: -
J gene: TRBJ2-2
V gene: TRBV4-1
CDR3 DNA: TGCGCCAGCCAGCGGGAGCCTTACACCGGGGAGCTGTTTTTT
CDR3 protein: CASQREPYTGELFF

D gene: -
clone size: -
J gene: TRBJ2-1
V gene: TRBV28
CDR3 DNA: TGTGCCACACCGGGAGATGAGCAGTTCTTC
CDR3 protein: CATPGDEQFF

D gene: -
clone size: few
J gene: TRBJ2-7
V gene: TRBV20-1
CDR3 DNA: TGCAGTGCTCCTACAGGGAGTGAGCAGTACTTC
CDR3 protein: CSAPTGSEQYF

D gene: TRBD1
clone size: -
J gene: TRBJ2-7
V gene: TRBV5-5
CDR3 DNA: TGTGCCAGCAGCTTGAGGACAGGGGGTTTAAGCTCCTACGAGCAGTACTTC
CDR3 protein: CASSLRTGGLSSYEQYF

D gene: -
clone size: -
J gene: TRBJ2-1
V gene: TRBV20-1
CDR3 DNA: TGCAGTGGCCCAACTAGCCGCGTGCAAATCTTC
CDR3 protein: CSGPTSRVQIF

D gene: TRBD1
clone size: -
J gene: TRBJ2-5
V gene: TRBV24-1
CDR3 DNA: TGTGCCACCAGTGATTTGCGGACAGGGCCGGAGACCCAGTACTTC
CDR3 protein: CATSDLRTGPETQYF

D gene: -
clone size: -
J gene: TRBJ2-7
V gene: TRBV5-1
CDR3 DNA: TGCGCCAGCAGCCAGACAGCTACCTACGAGCAGTACTTC
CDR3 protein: CASSQTATYEQYF

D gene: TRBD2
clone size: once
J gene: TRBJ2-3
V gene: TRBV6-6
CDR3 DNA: TGTGCCAGCAGTTACGAGCGGGGGCCCACAGATACGCAGTATTTT
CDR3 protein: CASSYERGPTDTQYF

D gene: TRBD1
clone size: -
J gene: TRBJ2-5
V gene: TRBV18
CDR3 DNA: TGTGCCAGCTCACCCGGGACAGGGGAACAAGAGACCCAGTACTTC
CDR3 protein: CASSPGTGEQETQYF

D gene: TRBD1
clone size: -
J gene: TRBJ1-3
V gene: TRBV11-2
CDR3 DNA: TGTGCCAGCAGCTACGGACGGGACAGTGGAAACACCATATATTTT
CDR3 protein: CASSYGRDSGNTIYF

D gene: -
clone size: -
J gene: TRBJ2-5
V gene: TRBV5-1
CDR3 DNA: TGCGCCAGCAGCACCTTGCCGAGCGGCGCAGAGACCCAGTACTTC
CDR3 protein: CASSTLPSGAETQYF

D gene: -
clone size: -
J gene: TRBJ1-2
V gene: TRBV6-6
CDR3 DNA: TGTGCCAGCAGCCTCGAGGGACTTTATGGCTACACCTTC
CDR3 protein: CASSLEGLYGYTF

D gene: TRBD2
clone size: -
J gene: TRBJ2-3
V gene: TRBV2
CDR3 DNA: TGTGCCAGCAGGGAGACTAGCCAACGCACAGATACGCAGTATTTT
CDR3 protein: CASRETSQRTDTQYF

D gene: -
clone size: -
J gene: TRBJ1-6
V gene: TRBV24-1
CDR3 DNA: TGTGCCACCAGTGCCCAGGGCCTTAATTCACCCCTCCACTTT
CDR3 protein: CATSAQGLNSPLHF

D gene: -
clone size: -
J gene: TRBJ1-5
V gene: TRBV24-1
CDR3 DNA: TGTGCCACCAGGATTAAGAGGGAACATCAGCCCCAGCATTTT
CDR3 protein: CATRIKREHQPQHF

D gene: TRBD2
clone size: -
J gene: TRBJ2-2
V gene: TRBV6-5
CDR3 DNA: TGTGCCAGCAGAACGGGGGGGGGCACCGGGGAGCTGTTTTTT
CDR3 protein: CASRTGGGTGELFF

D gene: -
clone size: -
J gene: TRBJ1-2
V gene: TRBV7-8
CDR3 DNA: TGTGCCAGCAGCTTAGTCGGCAGGTTTAACTATGGCTACACCTTC
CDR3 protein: CASSLVGRFNYGYTF

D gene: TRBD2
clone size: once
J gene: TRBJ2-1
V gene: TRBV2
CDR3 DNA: TGTGCCAGCAAGGGACTAGCGGGACTCGTCTCCTACAATGAGCAGTTCTTC
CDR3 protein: CASKGLAGLVSYNEQFF

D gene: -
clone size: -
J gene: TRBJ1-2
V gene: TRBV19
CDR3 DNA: TGTGCCAGTAGTAGGGGGGACGGTACTAACTATGGCTACACCTTC
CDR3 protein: CASSRGDGTNYGYTF

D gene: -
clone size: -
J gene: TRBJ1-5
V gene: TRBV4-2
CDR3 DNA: TGTGCCAGCAGCCAAGCCCCTGCCGGGACACCTAAACAGCCCCAGCATTTT
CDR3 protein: CASSQAPAGTPKQPQHF

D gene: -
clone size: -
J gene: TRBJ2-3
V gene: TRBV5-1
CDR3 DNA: TGCGCCAGCAATCCACAGGGAGCCACAGATACGCAGTATTTT
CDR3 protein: CASNPQGATDTQYF

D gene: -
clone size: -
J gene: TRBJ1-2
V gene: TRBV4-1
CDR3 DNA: TGCGCCAGCAGCCAAGGGTCCGGGGGGAACTATGGCTACACCTTC
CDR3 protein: CASSQGSGGNYGYTF

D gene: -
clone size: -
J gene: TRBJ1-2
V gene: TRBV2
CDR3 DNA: TGTGCCAGCACCCTGAGCGGATCGAACTATGGCTACACCTTC
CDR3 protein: CASTLSGSNYGYTF

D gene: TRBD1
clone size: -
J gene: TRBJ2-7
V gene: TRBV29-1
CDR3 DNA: TGCAGCGCAGGGGACAGGGGTAAATCTTCTGACGAGCAGTACTTC
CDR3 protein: CSAGDRGKSSDEQYF

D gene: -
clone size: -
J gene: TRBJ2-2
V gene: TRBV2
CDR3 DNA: TGTGCCAGCATCATGGCCAGGGACGGGGAGCTGTTTTTT
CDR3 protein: CASIMARDGELFF

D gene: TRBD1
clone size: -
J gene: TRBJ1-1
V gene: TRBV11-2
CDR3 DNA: TGTGCCAGCAGCTTGGGGACAGGGGGAAACACTGAAGCTTTCTTT
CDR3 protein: CASSLGTGGNTEAFF

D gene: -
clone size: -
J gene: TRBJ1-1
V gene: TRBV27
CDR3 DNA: TGTGCCAGCAGTAAGGGACACCTAAGCGACACTGAAGCTTTCTTT
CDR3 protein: CASSKGHLSDTEAFF

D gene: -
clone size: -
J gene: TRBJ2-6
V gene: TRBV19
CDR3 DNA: TGTGCCAGTAGCTCACAGGGAAAAGAACCTGGGGCCAACGTCCTGACTTTC
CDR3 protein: CASSSQGKEPGANVLTF

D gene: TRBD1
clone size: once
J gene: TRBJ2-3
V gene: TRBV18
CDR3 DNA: TGTGCCAGCTCACCTAGGACAGGGGAAGATACGCAGTATTTT
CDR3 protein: CASSPRTGEDTQYF

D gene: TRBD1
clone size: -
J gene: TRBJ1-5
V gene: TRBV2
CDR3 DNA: TGTGCCAGCACACCCCAGACAGGGGGCGGTCAGCCCCAGCATTTT
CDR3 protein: CASTPQTGGGQPQHF

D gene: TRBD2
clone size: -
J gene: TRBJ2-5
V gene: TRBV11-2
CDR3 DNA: TGTGCCAGCAGCCGGCTAGCGGGAGAAGAGACCCAGTACTTC
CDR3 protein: CASSRLAGEETQYF

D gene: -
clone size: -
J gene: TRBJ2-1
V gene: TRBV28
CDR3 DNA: TGTGCCAGCACTACTAGCTACAATGAGCAGTTCTTC
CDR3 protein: CASTTSYNEQFF

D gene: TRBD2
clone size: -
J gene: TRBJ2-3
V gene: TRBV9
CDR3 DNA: TGTGCCAGCAGCAATAGCGGGCTTAGCACAGATACGCAGTATTTT
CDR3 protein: CASSNSGLSTDTQYF

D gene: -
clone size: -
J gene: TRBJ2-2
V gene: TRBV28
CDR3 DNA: TGTGCCAGCACCGACAGCCTGAACACCGGGGAGCTGTTTTTT
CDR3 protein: CASTDSLNTGELFF

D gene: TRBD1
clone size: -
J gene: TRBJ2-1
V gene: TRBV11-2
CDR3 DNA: TGTGCCAGCAGCTCATTACAGGGGGCGGGCAATGAGCAGTTCTTC
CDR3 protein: CASSSLQGAGNEQFF

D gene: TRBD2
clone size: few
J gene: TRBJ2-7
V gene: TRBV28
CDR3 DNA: TGTGCCAGCGGGGGGGTTCGCGAGCAGTACTTC
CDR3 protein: CASGGVREQYF

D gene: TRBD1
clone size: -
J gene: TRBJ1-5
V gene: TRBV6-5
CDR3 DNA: TGTGCCAGCAGCCGCGGCAGGGGGCGCCGGCAGCCCCAGCATTTT
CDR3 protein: CASSRGRGRRQPQHF

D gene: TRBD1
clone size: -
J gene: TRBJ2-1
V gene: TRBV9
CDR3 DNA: TGTGCCAGCAGCGCTCCGGGACAGGGGATAGGGAGTACACGGAATGAGCAGTTCTTC
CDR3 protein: CASSAPGQGIGSTRNEQFF

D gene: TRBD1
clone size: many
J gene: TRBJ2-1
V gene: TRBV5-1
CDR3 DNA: TGCGCCAGCAGCTTGGGACAGGGGGGATACCATGAGCAGTTCTTC
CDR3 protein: CASSLGQGGYHEQFF

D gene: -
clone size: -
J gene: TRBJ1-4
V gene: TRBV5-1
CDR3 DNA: TGCGCCAGCAGCATCTCGGGGGGGACTAATGAAAAACTGTTTTTT
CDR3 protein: CASSISGGTNEKLFF

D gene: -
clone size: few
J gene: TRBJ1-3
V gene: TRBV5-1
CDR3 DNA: TGCGCCAGCAGCTACAAGACGGGTAGCTCTGGAAACACCATATATTTT
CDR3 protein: CASSYKTGSSGNTIYF

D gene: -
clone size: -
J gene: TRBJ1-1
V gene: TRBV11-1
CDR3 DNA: TGTGCCAGCAGCTGGTCGACGGAGAAAATGAACACTGAAGCTTTCTTT
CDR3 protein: CASSWSTEKMNTEAFF